Listed below are T cell receptor beta chains from one sample, sequenced in a study of OX40 agonist ivuxolimab in advanced cancers. The protocol was immunoSEQ multiplex PCR, while the TCRdb copy is restricted to in-frame clones and leaves out a portion. The sample includes tens of thousands of clones, about 89% seen only once; the top ten take roughly a sixth. The sample was CD4+ or CD8+ T cells sorted from blood, taken in a trial of the OX40 agonist ivuxolimab. These receptors all stem from an adult with an advanced solid tumor such as melanoma, head and neck, liver or kidney cancer. Each CDR3 is given with its conserved first and last residue. D genes are given only for firm matches.

cdr3_aa v_call d_call j_call cdr3_length
CATGEGHQPQHF TRBV15 NA TRBJ1-5 12
CASSLPTLAGGRTQYF TRBV5-4 TRBD2 TRBJ2-5 16
CASGDRGGVDEQYF TRBV5-4 TRBD1 TRBJ2-7 14
CASTPKFDRPAEAFF TRBV13 NA TRBJ1-1 15
CASSYSSVGSYNEQFF TRBV6-5 NA TRBJ2-1 16
CASSYSTSDREETQYF TRBV6-6 TRBD2 TRBJ2-5 16
CASSWNTGNTEAFF TRBV5-1 NA TRBJ1-1 14
CASSLGIAGDGETQYF TRBV13 TRBD2 TRBJ2-5 16
CASSYGTEQFF TRBV6-1 NA TRBJ2-1 11
CASSPGGDTQYF TRBV27 NA TRBJ2-3 12
CATSRGDRGYSGANVLTF TRBV15 TRBD1 TRBJ2-6 18
CASSILAGHFYNEQFF TRBV7-9 TRBD2 TRBJ2-1 16
CASRPGTAVSYEQYF TRBV7-2 TRBD1 TRBJ2-7 15
CASSAPSSGGPLGEQFF TRBV7-8 TRBD2 TRBJ2-1 17
CASSLGGAGEQYF TRBV5-6 NA TRBJ2-7 13
CASSSGPGHEKLFF TRBV6-5 NA TRBJ1-4 14
CASSILERGAGTDTQYF TRBV19 TRBD2 TRBJ2-3 17
CASSSGLNTEAFF TRBV28 NA TRBJ1-1 13
CASSLAGPSGELFF TRBV5-8 NA TRBJ2-2 14
CASIQDPKYGYTF TRBV6-5 NA TRBJ1-2 13
CASIVVYAKNTEAFF TRBV19 NA TRBJ1-1 15
CASSYEVGTTEAFF TRBV7-6 NA TRBJ1-1 14